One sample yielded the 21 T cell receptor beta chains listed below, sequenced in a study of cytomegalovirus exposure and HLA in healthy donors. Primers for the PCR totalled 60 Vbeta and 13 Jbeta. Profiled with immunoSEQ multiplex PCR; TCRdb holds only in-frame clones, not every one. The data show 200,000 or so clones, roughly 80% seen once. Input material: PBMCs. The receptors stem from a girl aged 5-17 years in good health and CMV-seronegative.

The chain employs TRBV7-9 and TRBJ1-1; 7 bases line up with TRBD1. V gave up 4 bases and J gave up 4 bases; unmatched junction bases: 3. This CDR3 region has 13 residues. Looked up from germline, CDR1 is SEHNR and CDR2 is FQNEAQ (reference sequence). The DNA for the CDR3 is TGTGCCAGCAGCTCAGGGGGACGCACTGAAGCTTTCTTT. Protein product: CASSSGGRTEAFF. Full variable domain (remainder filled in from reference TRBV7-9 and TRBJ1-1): DTGVSQNPRHKITKRGQNVTFRCDPISEHNRLYWYRQTLGQGPEFLTYFQNEAQLEKSRLLSDRFSAERPKGSFSTLEIQRTEQGDSAMYLCASSSGGRTEAFFGQGTRLTVV.

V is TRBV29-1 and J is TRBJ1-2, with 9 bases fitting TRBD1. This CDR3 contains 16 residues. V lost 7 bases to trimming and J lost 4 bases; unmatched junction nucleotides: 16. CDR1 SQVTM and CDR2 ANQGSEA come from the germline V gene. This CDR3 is CSDNTGQGCGLYGYTF. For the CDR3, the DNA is TGCAGCGACAATACGGGACAGGGTTGCGGGCTCTATGGCTACACCTTC.

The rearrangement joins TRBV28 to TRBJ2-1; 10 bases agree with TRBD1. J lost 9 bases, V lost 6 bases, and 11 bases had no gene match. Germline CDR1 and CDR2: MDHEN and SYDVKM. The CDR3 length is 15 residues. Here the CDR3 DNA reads TGTGCCAGCAGGGCGTACGGACAGGGGGTTGTTGAGCAGTTCTTC. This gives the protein CASRAYGQGVVEQFF.

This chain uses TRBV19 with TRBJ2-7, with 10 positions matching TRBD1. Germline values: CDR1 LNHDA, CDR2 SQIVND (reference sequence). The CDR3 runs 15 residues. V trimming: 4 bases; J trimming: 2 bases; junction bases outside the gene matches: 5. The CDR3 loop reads CASSTTGTGAYEQYF. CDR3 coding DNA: TGTGCCAGTAGTACGACCGGGACAGGGGCCTACGAGCAGTACTTC.

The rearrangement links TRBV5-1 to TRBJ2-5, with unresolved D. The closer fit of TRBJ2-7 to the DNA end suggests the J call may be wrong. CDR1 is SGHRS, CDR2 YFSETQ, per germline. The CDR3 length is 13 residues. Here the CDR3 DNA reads TGCGCCAGCAGGGTGCCCCACTCCTACGAGCAGTACTTC. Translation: CASRVPHSYEQYF.

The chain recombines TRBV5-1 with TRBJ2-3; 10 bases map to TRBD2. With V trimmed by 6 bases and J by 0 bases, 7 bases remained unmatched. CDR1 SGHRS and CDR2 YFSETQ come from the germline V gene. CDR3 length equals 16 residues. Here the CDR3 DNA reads TGCGCCAGCACCCTCACTAGCGGGGTTAGCACAGATACGCAGTATTTT. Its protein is CASTLTSGVSTDTQYF.

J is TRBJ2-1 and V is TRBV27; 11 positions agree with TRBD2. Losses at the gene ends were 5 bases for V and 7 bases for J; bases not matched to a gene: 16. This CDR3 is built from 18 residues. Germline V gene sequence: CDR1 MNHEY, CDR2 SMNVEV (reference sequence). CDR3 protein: CASSPWTRMVAGGNEQFF. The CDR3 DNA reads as TGTGCCAGCAGTCCTTGGACACGAATGGTAGCGGGAGGGAATGAGCAGTTCTTC.

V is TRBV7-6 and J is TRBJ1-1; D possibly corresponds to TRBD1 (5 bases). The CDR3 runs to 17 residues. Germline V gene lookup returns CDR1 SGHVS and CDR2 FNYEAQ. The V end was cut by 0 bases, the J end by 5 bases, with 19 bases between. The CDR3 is CASSLAGGGVQKTEAFF. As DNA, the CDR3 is TGTGCCAGCAGCTTAGCAGGAGGAGGGGTCCAGAAGACTGAAGCTTTCTTT.

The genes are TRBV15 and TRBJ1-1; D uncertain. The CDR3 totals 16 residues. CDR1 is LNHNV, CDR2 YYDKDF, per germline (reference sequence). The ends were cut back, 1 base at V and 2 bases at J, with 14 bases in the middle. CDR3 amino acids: CATSRARHGPNTEAFF. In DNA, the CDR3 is TGTGCCACCAGCAGAGCGCGGCACGGCCCCAACACTGAAGCTTTCTTT.

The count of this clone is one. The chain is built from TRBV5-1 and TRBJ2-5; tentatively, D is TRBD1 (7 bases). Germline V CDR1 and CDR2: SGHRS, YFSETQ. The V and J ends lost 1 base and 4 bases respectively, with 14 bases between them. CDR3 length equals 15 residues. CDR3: CASSLRYRGGETQYF. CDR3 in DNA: TGCGCCAGCAGCTTGAGGTACAGGGGAGGAGAGACCCAGTACTTC. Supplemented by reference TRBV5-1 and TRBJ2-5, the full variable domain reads KAGVTQTPRYLIKTRGQQVTLSCSPISGHRSVSWYQQTPGQGLQFLFEYFSETQRNKGNFPGRFSGRQFSNSRSEMNVSTLELGDSALYLCASSLRYRGGETQYFGPGTRLLVL.

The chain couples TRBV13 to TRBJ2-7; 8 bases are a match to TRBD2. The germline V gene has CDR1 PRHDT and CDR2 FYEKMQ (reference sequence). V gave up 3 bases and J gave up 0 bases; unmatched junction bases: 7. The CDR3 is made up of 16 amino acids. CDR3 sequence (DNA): TGTGCCAGCAGCTTTAAAGCGGGGGTTAGCTCCTACGAGCAGTACTTC. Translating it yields CASSFKAGVSSYEQYF. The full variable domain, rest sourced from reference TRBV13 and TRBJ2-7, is AAGVIQSPRHLIKEKRETATLKCYPIPRHDTVYWYQQGPGQDPQFLISFYEKMQSDKGSIPDRFSAQQFSDYHSELNMSSLELGDSALYFCASSFKAGVSSYEQYFGPGTRLTVT.

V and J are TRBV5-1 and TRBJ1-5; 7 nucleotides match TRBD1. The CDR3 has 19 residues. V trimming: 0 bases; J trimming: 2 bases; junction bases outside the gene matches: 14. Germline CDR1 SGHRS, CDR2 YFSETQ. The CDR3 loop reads CASSLARTGPEGGNQPQHF. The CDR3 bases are TGCGCCAGCAGCTTGGCCAGGACAGGTCCTGAAGGTGGCAATCAGCCCCAGCATTTT.

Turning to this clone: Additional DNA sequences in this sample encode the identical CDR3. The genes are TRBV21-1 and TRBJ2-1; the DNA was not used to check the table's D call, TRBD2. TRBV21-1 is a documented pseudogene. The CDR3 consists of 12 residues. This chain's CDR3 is CASSTDGGAGFF. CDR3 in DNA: TGTGCCAGCAGCACGGACGGGGGGGCCGGATTCTTC.

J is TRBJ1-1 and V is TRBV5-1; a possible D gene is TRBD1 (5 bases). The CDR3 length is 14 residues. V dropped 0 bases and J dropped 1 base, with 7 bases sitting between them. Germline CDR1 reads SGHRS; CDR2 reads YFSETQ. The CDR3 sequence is CASSLGQWNTEAFF. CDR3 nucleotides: TGCGCCAGCAGCTTGGGACAGTGGAACACTGAAGCTTTCTTT.

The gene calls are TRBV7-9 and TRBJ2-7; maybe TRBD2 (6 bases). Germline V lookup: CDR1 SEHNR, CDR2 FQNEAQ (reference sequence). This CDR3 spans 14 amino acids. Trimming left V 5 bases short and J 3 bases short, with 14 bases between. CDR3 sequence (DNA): TGTGCCAGCAGCCCGACTAGAAAAAACTACGAGCAGTACTTC. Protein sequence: CASSPTRKNYEQYF. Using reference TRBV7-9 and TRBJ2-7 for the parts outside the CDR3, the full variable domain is DTGVSQNPRHKITKRGQNVTFRCDPISEHNRLYWYRQTLGQGPEFLTYFQNEAQLEKSRLLSDRFSAERPKGSFSTLEIQRTEQGDSAMYLCASSPTRKNYEQYFGPGTRLTVT.

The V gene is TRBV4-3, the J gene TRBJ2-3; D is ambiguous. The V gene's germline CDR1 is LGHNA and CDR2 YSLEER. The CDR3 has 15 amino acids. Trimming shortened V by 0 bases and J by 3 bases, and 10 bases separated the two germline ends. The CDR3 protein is CASSQDNGPTDTQYF. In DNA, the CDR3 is TGCGCCAGCAGCCAAGATAATGGGCCTACAGATACGCAGTATTTT.

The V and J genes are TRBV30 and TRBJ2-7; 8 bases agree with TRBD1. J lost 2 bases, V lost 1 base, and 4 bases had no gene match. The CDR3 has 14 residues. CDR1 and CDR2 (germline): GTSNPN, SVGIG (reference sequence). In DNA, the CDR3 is TGTGCCTGGAGTGGGACAGGGAAAACCTACGAGCAGTACTTC. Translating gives CAWSGTGKTYEQYF. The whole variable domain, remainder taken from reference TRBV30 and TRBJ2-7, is SQTIHQWPATLVQPVGSPLSLECTVEGTSNPNLYWYRQAAGRGLQLLFYSVGIGQISSEVPQNLSASRPQDRQFILSSKKLLLSDSGFYLCAWSGTGKTYEQYFGPGTRLTVT.

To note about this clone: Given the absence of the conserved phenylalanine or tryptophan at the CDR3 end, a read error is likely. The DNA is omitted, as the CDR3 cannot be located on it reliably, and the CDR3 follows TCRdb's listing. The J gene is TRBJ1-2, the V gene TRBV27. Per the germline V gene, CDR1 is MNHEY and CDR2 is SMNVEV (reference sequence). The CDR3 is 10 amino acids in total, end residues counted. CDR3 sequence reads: CASSSGRDGG.

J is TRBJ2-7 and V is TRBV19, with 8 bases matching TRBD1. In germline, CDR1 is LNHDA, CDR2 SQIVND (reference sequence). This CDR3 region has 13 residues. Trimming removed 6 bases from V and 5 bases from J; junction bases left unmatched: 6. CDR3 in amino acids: CASSGQGRNEQYF. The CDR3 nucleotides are TGTGCCAGTAGCGGACAGGGTAGGAACGAGCAGTACTTC. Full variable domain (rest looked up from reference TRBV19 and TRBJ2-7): DGGITQSPKYLFRKEGQNVTLSCEQNLNHDAMYWYRQDPGQGLRLIYYSQIVNDFQKGDIAEGYSVSREKKESFPLTVTSAQKNPTAFYLCASSGQGRNEQYFGPGTRLTVT.

CDR3 in amino acids: CASSPEWRYKRLANQETQYF. DNA of the CDR3: TGTGCCAGCAGCCCCGAGTGGAGATACAAACGACTAGCCAACCAAGAGACCCAGTACTTC. This chain uses TRBV27 with TRBJ2-5, with TRBD2 matching over 7 bases. V gave up 6 bases and J gave up 0 bases; unmatched junction bases: 22. Germline V gives CDR1 MNHEY, CDR2 SMNVEV (reference sequence). This CDR3 has 20 residues.

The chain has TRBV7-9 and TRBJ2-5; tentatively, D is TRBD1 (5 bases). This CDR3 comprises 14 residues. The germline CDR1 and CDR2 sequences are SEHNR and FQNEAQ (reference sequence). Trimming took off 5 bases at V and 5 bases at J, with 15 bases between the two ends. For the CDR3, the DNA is TGTGCCAGCAGCCAGGGATCTAGTTTGGAGACCCAGTACTTC. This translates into CASSQGSSLETQYF. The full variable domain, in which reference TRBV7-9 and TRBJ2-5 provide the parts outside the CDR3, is DTGVSQNPRHKITKRGQNVTFRCDPISEHNRLYWYRQTLGQGPEFLTYFQNEAQLEKSRLLSDRFSAERPKGSFSTLEIQRTEQGDSAMYLCASSQGSSLETQYFGPGTRLLVL.